This entry is about one T cell receptor beta chain. Its antigen is not known. Unique molecular identifiers were incorporated when the TCRbeta library was constructed. Via MiXCR, TCRdb re-called the PCR reads, giving one row per CDR3 protein. The sample records about 980,000 distinct CDR3 sequences, roughly 31% being singletons. This CDR3 has 15 amino acids. V was clipped by 0 bases and J by 8 bases; unmatched bases: 5. Germline CDR1 is LNHNV and CDR2 is YYDKDF (reference sequence). This sample is part of a study of T-cell reconstitution after alpha-beta-depleted transplantation in children. Overall study results and limits: There were reportedly several hundred expanded graft clones from which alpha-beta T cells came about two months after transplant. Once a year had passed after transplant, T-cell counts and diversity came mostly from newly produced T cells.

The source was PBMCs, mostly from graft donor cells, collected 360 days after TCRalphabeta/CD19-depleted stem cell transplant. This receptor was identified in a boy under two years old who had a stem cell transplant for SCID, so the T cells may come from the graft donor. The genes are TRBV15 and TRBJ2-5; 11 bases fit TRBD2. CDR3 protein: CATSRDLLAGDTQYF. The CDR3 nucleotides are TGTGCCACCAGCAGAGATCTACTAGCGGGGGATACCCAGTACTTC.